This T cell receptor (beta chain) was found in a study of blood T cell repertoires in COVID-19. Study context: Specimens from acute and convalescent COVID-19 originated in the United States, Italy and Spain. The cDNA or gDNA used as material had been derived from T cells, B-cell-depleted T cells, or PBMCs.

Authors' methods: Amplification from reference gene primers served as the basis for estimated nucleated cell counts. The assay was immunoSEQ multiplex PCR, and TCRdb's table has in-frame clones only and misses some. V, J and clone size are taken as reported in that table, and D and trimming were inferred from the DNA itself. This sample yields 43,000 or so clones, of which over 75% are seen a single time; 20% to 25% belongs to the top ten. This clonotype was obtained from a woman aged 55 to 70 with acute or convalescent COVID-19. Sequenced input: peripheral blood.

The CDR3, as DNA: TGTGCCAGCTCAGCGACCTTACAGGGGAACACTGAAGCTTTCTTT. Translating it yields CASSATLQGNTEAFF. V gene TRBV18 combines with J gene TRBJ1-1, with a possible D match to TRBD1 (6 bases). Per the germline V gene, CDR1 is KGHSH and CDR2 is LQKENI. This CDR3 contains 15 residues. With 5 bases removed from V and 1 base from J, the gap between germline ends came to 14 bases.